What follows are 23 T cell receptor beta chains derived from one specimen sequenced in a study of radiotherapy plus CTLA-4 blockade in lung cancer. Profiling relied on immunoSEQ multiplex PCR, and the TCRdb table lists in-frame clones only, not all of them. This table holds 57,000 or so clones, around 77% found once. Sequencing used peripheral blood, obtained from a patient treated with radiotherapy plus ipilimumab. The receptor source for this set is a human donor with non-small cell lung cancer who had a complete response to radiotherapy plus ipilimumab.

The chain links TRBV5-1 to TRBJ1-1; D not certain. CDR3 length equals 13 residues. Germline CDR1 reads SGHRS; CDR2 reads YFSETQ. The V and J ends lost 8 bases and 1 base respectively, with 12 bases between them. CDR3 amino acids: CASSGRQNTEAFF. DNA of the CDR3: TGCGCCAGTTCTGGACGGCAGAACACTGAAGCTTTCTTT. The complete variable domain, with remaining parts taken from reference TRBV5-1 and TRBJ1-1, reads KAGVTQTPRYLIKTRGQQVTLSCSPISGHRSVSWYQQTPGQGLQFLFEYFSETQRNKGNFPGRFSGRQFSNSRSEMNVSTLELGDSALYLCASSGRQNTEAFFGQGTRLTVV.

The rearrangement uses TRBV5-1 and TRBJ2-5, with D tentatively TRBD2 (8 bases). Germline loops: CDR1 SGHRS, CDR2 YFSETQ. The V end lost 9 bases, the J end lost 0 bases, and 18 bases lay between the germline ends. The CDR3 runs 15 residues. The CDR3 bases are TGCGCCACCAGTCGGGGGGGACAGCACCAAGAGACCCAGTACTTC. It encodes CATSRGGQHQETQYF.

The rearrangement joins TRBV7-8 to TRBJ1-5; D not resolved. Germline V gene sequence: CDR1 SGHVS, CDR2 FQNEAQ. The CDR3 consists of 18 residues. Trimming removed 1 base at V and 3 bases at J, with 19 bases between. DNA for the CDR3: TGTGCCAGCAGCTTAGGAGTTCGGGAAGATGCCCTCAATCAGCCCCAGCATTTT. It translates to CASSLGVREDALNQPQHF.

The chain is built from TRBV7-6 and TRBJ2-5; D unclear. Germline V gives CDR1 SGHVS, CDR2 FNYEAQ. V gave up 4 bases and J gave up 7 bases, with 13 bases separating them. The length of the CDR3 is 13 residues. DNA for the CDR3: TGTGCCAGCAGCTCCCACCCCGATCGGACCCAGTACTTC. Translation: CASSSHPDRTQYF. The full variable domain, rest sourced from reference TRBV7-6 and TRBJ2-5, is GAGVSQSPRYKVTKRGQDVALRCDPISGHVSLYWYRQALGQGPEFLTYFNYEAQQDKSGLPNDRFSAERPEGSISTLTIQRTEQRDSAMYRCASSSHPDRTQYFGPGTRLLVL.

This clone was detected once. CDR3 nucleotides: TGCAGCGTTGGGGGAGGACAGTCCTCCTACGAGCAGTACTTC. Translating gives CSVGGGQSSYEQYF. The rearrangement links TRBV29-1 to TRBJ2-7, with D perhaps matching TRBD1 or TRBD2 (6 bases each). Trimming removed 4 bases at V and 0 bases at J, with 13 bases between. Germline values: CDR1 SQVTM, CDR2 ANQGSEA. CDR3 size: 14 residues.

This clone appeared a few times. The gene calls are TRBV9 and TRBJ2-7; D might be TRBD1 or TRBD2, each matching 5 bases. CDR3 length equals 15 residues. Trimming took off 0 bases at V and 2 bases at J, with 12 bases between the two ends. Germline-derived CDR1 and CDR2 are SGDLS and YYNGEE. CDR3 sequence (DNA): TGTGCCAGCAGCGTAGGGGGACGGTCACCCTACGAGCAGTACTTC. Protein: CASSVGGRSPYEQYF.

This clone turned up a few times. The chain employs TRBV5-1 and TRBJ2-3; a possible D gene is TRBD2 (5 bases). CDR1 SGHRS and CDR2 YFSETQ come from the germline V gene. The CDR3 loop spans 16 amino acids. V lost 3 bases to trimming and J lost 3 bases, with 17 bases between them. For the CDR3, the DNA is TGCGCCAGCAGCTGGGCCCCGGACGGGATTACAGATACGCAGTATTTT. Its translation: CASSWAPDGITDTQYF.

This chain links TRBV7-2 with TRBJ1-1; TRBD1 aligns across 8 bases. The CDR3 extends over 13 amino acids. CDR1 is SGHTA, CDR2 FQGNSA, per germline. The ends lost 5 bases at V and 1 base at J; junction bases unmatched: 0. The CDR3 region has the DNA TGTGCCAGCAGCGGACAGGGGAACACTGAAGCTTTCTTT. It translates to CASSGQGNTEAFF.

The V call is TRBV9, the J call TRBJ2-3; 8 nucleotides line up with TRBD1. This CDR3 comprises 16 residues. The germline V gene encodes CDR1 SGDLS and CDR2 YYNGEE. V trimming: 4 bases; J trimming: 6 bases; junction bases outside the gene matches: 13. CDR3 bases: TGTGCCAGCAGCAATGGACAGGGTACGGGAGTGGATACGCAGTATTTT. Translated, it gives CASSNGQGTGVDTQYF.

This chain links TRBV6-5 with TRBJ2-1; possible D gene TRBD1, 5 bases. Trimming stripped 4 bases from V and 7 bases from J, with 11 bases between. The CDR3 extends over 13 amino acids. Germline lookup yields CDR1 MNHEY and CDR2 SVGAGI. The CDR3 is CASSSPGWNEQFF. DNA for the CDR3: TGTGCCAGCAGTTCGCCAGGGTGGAATGAGCAGTTCTTC.

The DNA for the CDR3 is TGTGCCAGCAGCTTAGCGACAGGGGGCGCCACAGATACGCAGTATTTT. Translation: CASSLATGGATDTQYF. The chain recombines TRBV7-8 with TRBJ2-3; 10 nucleotides align to TRBD1. The CDR3 has 16 residues. Germline V gene lookup returns CDR1 SGHVS and CDR2 FQNEAQ. V trimming: 0 bases; J trimming: 2 bases; junction bases outside the gene matches: 2.

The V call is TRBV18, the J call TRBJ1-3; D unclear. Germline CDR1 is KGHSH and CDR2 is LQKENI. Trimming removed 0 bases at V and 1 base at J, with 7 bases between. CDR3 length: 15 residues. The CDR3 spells CASSPPAGSGNTIYF. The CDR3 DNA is TGTGCCAGCTCACCACCGGCGGGGTCTGGAAACACCATATATTTT. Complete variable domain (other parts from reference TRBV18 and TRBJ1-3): NAGVMQNPRHLVRRRGQEARLRCSPMKGHSHVYWYRQLPEEGLKFMVYLQKENIIDESGMPKERFSAEFPKEGPSILRIQQVVRGDSAAYFCASSPPAGSGNTIYFGEGSWLTVV.

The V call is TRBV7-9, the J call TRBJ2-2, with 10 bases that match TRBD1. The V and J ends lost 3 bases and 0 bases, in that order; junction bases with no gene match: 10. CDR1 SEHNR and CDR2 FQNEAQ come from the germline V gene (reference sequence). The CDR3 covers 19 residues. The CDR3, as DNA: TGTGCCAGCAGCTTTGGGACAGGGGCGCTTAAACCGAACACCGGGGAGCTGTTTTTT. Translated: CASSFGTGALKPNTGELFF.

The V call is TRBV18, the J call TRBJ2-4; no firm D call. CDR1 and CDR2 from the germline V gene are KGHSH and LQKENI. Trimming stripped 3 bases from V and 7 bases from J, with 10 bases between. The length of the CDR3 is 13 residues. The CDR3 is CASSPALSNIQYF. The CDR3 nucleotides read TGTGCCAGCTCACCTGCACTCTCCAACATTCAGTACTTC.

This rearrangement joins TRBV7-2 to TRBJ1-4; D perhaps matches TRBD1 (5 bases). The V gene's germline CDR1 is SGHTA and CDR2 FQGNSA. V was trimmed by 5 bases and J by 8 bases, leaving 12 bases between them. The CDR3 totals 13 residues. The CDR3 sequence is CASSIDRGEKLFF. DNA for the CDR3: TGTGCCAGCAGCATCGATCGGGGGGAAAAACTGTTTTTT.

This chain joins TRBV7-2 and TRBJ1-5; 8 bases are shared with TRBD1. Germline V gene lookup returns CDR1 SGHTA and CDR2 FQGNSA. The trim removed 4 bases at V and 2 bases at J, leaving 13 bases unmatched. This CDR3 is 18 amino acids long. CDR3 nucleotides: TGTGCCAGCAGCTCCGGGACAGGCCTCACTGGAGGCAATCAGCCCCAGCATTTT. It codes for CASSSGTGLTGGNQPQHF.

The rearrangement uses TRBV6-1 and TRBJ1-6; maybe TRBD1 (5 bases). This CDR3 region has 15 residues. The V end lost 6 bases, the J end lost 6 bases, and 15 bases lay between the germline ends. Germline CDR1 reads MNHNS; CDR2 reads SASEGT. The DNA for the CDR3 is TGTGCCAGCAGCCGACTGGGGACCGGTAATTCACCCCTCCACTTT. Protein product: CASSRLGTGNSPLHF.

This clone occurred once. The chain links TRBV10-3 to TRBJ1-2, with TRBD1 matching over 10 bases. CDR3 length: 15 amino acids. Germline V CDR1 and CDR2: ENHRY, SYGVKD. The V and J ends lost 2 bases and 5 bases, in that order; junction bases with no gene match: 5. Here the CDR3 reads CAISEPRQGAYGYTF. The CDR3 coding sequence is TGTGCCATCAGTGAGCCTAGACAGGGGGCATATGGCTACACCTTC.

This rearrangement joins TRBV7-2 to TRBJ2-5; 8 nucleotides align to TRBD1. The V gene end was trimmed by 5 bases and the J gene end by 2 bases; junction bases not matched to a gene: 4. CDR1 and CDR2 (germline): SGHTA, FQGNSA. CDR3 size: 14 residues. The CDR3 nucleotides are TGTGCCAGCAGCCTCTGGACAGGGCAAGAGACCCAGTACTTC. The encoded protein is CASSLWTGQETQYF.

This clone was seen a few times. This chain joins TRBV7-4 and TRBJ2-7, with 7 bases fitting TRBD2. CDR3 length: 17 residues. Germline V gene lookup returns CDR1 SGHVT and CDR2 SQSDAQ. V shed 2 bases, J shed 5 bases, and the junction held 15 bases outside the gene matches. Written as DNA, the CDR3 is TGTGCCAGCAGCTTAAGGGGCGGAGCGGGGATGTCCAACGAGCAGTACTTC. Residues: CASSLRGGAGMSNEQYF.

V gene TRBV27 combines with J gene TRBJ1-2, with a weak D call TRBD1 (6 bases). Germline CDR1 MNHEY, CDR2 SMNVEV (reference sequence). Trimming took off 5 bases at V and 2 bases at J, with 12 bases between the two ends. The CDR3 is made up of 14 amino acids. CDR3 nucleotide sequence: TGTGCCAGCAGTCGTACAGGGTGGAACTATGGCTACACCTTC. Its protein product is CASSRTGWNYGYTF.

The CDR3 bases are TGCGCCAGCAGTGAGTCGAATCCGGGGATGGGCGGGGAGCTGTTTTTT. The encoded protein is CASSESNPGMGGELFF. The chain uses TRBV10-1 and TRBJ2-2; a possible D gene is TRBD2 (5 bases). The CDR3 consists of 16 residues. With 0 bases removed from V and 7 bases from J, the gap between germline ends came to 15 bases. Germline CDR1 WNHNN, CDR2 SYGVQD (reference sequence).

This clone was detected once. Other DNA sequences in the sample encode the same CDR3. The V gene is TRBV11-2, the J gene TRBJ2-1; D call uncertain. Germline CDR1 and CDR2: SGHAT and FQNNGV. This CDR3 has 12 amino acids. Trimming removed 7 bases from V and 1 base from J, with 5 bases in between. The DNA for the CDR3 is TGTGCCAGCACAACTTCCTACAATGAGCAGTTCTTC. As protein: CASTTSYNEQFF.